These 14 T cell receptor beta chains were all obtained from the same sample, sequenced in a study of Graves' ophthalmopathy and Graves' hyperthyroidism. Beta-chain TCR CDR3 regions were amplified from RNA transcripts. In the first round, RT-PCR was carried out with HTBI primers, and a multiplex PCR formed the second round. TCRdb processed the multiplex PCR reads anew with MiXCR; each CDR3 protein has one entry. Found here are 660,000 or so distinct CDR3 sequences, about two fifths of them singletons; the top ten hold over 2.5%. Sequencing input: peripheral blood. These receptors originate from an adult man with Graves' ophthalmopathy.

This clonotype occurred many times. The chain employs TRBV15 and TRBJ1-5; weak D call: TRBD1 (6 bases). Trimming took off 5 bases at V and 5 bases at J, with 13 bases between the two ends. In germline, CDR1 is LNHNV, CDR2 YYDKDF (reference sequence). CDR3 length: 14 residues. In DNA, the CDR3 is TGTGCCACCAGCCTGACAGGACGGCATCAGCCCCAGCATTTT. Protein product: CATSLTGRHQPQHF.

This sequence joins TRBV10-3 and TRBJ1-5, with D maybe TRBD1 (5 bases). This CDR3 has 11 residues. Between the trimmed V and J ends, which lost 10 bases and 7 bases, there was a span of 11 bases. Germline V CDR1 and CDR2: ENHRY, SYGVKD. The CDR3 DNA is TGTGCCAGCAGGGAGGGACAGCCCCAGCATTTT. As protein: CASREGQPQHF.

The chain is built from TRBV29-1 and TRBJ1-1; the D is unclear. From germline, CDR1 is SQVTM and CDR2 ANQGSEA. The length of the CDR3 is 12 residues. Deletions cut 8 bases from V and 1 base from J, with 11 bases between. The CDR3 region is CSLDGGNTEAFF. CDR3 DNA: TGCAGCTTGGATGGAGGGAACACTGAAGCTTTCTTT.

With respect to this clonotype: A read error is possible here, since a much larger clone lies one base away. The rearrangement links TRBV2 to TRBJ2-7, with D possibly TRBD1 on 6 matching bases. The V gene's germline CDR1 is SNHLY and CDR2 FYNNEI. Between the trimmed V and J ends, which lost 8 bases and 5 bases, there was a span of 19 bases. The CDR3 runs to 14 residues. CDR3 in DNA: TGTGCCAGCGGCTTGATGGGGGCGTCGGACGAGCAGTACTTC. As protein: CASGLMGASDEQYF.

This clonotype turned up a few times. V and J are TRBV7-3 and TRBJ2-7, with 10 bases that match TRBD1. This CDR3 is built from 13 residues. With V trimmed by 8 bases and J by 3 bases, 4 bases remained unmatched. Germline-derived CDR1 and CDR2 are SGHTA and FQGTGA. CDR3 sequence (DNA): TGTGCCAGCGCCGGGACAGGGGTCTACGAGCAGTACTTC. This sequence encodes CASAGTGVYEQYF.

Of note for this clonotype: This clone may be a read error of a much larger clone one base away. V is TRBV14 and J is TRBJ2-5; TRBD2 might be the D (6 bases). This CDR3 spans 17 amino acids. Looked up from germline, CDR1 is SGHDN and CDR2 is FVKESK. The CDR3 sequence is CTSSQVGFRDFQETQYF. CDR3 nucleotide sequence: TGTACCAGCAGCCAAGTGGGATTCCGGGACTTCCAAGAGACCCAGTACTTC.

The rearrangement uses TRBV20-1 and TRBJ1-4; TRBD1 is a possible D gene (6 bases). Looked up from germline, CDR1 is DFQATT and CDR2 is SNEGSKA (reference sequence). Trimming left V 3 bases short and J 5 bases short, with 13 bases between. This CDR3 comprises 14 residues. CDR3 DNA sequence: TGCAGTGCTAGTATTTTGCAGGGGAATGAAAAACTGTTTTTT. It specifies CSASILQGNEKLFF.

This clonotype was detected many times. V gene TRBV29-1 combines with J gene TRBJ2-7, with D possibly being TRBD1 (6 bases). This CDR3 region has 12 residues. Trimming took 3 bases from V and 5 from J, leaving 11 bases between them. In germline, CDR1 is SQVTM, CDR2 ANQGSEA. Here the CDR3 reads CSVEKQGDEQYF. In nucleotides, the CDR3 is TGCAGCGTTGAGAAACAGGGAGACGAGCAGTACTTC.

The table lists this clonotype with many counts. The CDR3 DNA reads TGCAGCGTTGCCGGGACTAGCGGCTACGAGCAGTACTTC. It encodes CSVAGTSGYEQYF. The chain recombines TRBV29-1 with TRBJ2-7; 11 bases map to TRBD2. V lost 4 bases, J lost 3 bases, and 2 bases stayed unmatched. The CDR3 is 13 residues long. Germline V gives CDR1 SQVTM, CDR2 ANQGSEA.

Details on this clonotype: A read error is possible here, since a much larger clone lies one base away. The CDR3 ends on some other residue instead of the conserved phenylalanine or tryptophan, so this is likely a read error. DNA for the CDR3: TGTGCCAGTAGTGAAGGACGACTTGGCACTGAAGCTTTCCTT. This codes for CASSEGRLGTEAFL. This chain links TRBV19 with TRBJ1-1; no definite D call. The CDR3 is 14 residues long. Germline loops: CDR1 LNHDA, CDR2 SQIVND (reference sequence). Trimming shortened V by 5 bases and J by 4 bases, and 14 bases separated the two germline ends.

At least ten counts were recorded for this clonotype. The chain has TRBV10-3 and TRBJ1-2; no definite D call. Germline assignment: CDR1 ENHRY and CDR2 SYGVKD. The CDR3 is made up of 12 amino acids. Trimming cost V 10 bases and J 3 bases, with 12 bases left between them. Written as DNA, the CDR3 is TGTGCCAGCCTCGAGGGCCACTATGGCTACACCTTC. This translates into CASLEGHYGYTF.

In this sample, this clonotype turned up many times. The rearrangement joins TRBV2 to TRBJ2-7; D remains ambiguous. Trimming pared 6 bases from V and 10 bases from J, leaving 16 bases between. Looked up from germline, CDR1 is SNHLY and CDR2 is FYNNEI. The CDR3 contains 12 residues. The CDR3 DNA reads TGTGCCAGCAGAGGTCCACAGAGCCAACAGTACTTC. Residues: CASRGPQSQQYF.

This chain links TRBV7-9 with TRBJ2-5; D is possibly TRBD2 (7 bases). The CDR3 is 14 residues long. Per the germline V gene, CDR1 is SEHNR and CDR2 is FQNEAQ (reference sequence). V lost 6 bases and J 1 base, leaving 12 bases between the germline ends. The CDR3 sequence: CASRPRGGQETQYF. Here the CDR3 DNA reads TGTGCCAGCAGACCGAGGGGGGGCCAAGAGACCCAGTACTTC.

At least ten counts were recorded for this clonotype. The chain couples TRBV20-1 to TRBJ2-7; TRBD1 matches 7 bases. Germline trimming cut 4 bases from V and 5 bases from J; bases unmatched to any gene: 11. This CDR3 is built from 14 residues. The germline gives CDR1 DFQATT, CDR2 SNEGSKA (reference sequence). CDR3 residues: CSAIDREVSHEQYF. The CDR3 nucleotides read TGCAGTGCTATCGACAGGGAAGTCTCTCACGAGCAGTACTTC.